Listed below are T cell receptor beta chains from one sample, sequenced in a study of shared clonotypes between healthy human individuals. Clones were sequenced by immunoSEQ multiplex PCR, and TCRdb holds only the in-frame ones, with some missing. This sample has 450,000 to 500,000 clones; about 84% occur once, and the top ten carry roughly 13%. The source material was PBMCs. These receptors all come from a woman aged 35 to 49 in good health. Some clones in this sample may be carry-over from other donors' samples. Each CDR3 is given without its conserved first and last residue.

TRBV11-2	ASSLAAQLTGELF
TRBV5-1	ASSYNPGTGEETQY
TRBV6-4	ASRPLASADTQY
TRBV29-1	SVDESGNEQF
TRBV30	AWSPGVAGDTQY
TRBV5-4	ASSQDRRANVLT
TRBV7-3	ASSLTGGRPINEQF
TRBV29-1	SVEDLDRGFHEQY
TRBV5-6	ASSPSGVRETQY
TRBV27	ASSPAGTARSEAF
TRBV6-1	ASSLGQGETQY
TRBV7-9	AKGRKY
TRBV27	ASSWILDSEQY
TRBV7-2	ASSLDRPGDYQETQY
TRBV27	ASSTPGQWFSGEQY
TRBV6-6	ASSYGGLYEQY
TRBV5-5	ASSLGGFEAF